The source of this T cell receptor beta chain is a study of CD8 T cells in ankylosing spondylitis. Study-level points and caveats: Matched synovial fluid from ankylosing spondylitis patients was reported to be enriched for disease-linked clones. A CD8+ phenotype characterized the disease-linked clones, which were relatively rare in peripheral blood.

TCRdb passed the 5' RACE reads through MiXCR, listing each CDR3 protein once. The data contain some 250,000 distinct CDR3 sequences, 20% to 30% of them singletons. This clonotype was recorded a few times. The target antigen is unknown. This clonotype was obtained from a male donor with ankylosing spondylitis or in good health (not recorded which). The sample comprised blood, either unsorted or a sorted T cell fraction (not recorded which).

CDR3 nucleotide sequence: TGTGCCAGCAGCCCCCCCAAGGGGGTCGGGCAGCCCCAGCATTTT. Residues: CASSPPKGVGQPQHF. The chain employs TRBV28 and TRBJ1-5; weak D call: TRBD1 (6 bases). The CDR3 is 15 residues long. With 6 bases removed from V and 7 bases from J, the gap between germline ends came to 19 bases. Germline V gene sequence: CDR1 MDHEN, CDR2 SYDVKM. Full variable domain (rest looked up from reference TRBV28 and TRBJ1-5): DVKVTQSSRYLVKRTGEKVFLECVQDMDHENMFWYRQDPGLGLRLIYFSYDVKMKEKGDIPEGYSVSREKKERFSLILESASTNQTSMYLCASSPPKGVGQPQHFGDGTRLSIL.